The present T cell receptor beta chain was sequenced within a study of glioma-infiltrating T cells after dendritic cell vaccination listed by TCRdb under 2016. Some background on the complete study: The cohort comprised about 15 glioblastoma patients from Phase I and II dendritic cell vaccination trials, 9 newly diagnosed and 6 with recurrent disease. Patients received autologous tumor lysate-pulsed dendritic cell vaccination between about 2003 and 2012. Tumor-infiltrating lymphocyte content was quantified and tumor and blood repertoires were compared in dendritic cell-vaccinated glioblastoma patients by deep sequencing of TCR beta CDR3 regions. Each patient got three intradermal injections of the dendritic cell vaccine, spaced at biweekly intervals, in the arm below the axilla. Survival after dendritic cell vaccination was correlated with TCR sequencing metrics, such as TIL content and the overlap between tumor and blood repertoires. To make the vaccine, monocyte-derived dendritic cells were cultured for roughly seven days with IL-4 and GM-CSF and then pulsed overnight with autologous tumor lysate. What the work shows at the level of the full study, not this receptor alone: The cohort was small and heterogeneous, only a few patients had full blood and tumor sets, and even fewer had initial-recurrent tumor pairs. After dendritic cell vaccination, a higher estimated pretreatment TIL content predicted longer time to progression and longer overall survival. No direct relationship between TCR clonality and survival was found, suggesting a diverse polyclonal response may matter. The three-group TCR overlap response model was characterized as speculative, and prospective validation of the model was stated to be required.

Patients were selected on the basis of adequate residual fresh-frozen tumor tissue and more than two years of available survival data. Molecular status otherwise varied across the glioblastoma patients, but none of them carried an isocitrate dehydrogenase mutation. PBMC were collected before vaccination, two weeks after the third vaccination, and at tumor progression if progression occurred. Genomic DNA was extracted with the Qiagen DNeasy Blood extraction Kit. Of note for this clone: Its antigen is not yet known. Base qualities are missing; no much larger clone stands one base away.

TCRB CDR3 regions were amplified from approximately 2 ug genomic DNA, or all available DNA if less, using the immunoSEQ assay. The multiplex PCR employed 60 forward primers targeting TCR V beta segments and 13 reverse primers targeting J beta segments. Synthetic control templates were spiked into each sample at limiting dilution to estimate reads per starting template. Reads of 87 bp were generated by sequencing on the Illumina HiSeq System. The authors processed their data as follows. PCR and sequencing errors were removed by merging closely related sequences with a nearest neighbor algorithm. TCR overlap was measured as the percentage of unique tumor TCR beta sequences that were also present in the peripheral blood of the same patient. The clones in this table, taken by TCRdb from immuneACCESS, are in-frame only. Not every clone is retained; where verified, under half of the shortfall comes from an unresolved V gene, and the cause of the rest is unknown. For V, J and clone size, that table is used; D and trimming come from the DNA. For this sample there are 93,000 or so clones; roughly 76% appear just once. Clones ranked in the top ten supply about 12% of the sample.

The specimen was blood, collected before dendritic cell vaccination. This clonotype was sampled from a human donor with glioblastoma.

The sequenced DNA is TGCGCCAGCAGCCAAGTCGGCAGGGGGCGTAGCGCAGATACGCAGTATTTT. It is translated as CASSQVGRGRSADTQYF. In this chain, TRBV4-1 is recombined with TRBJ2-3, with 8 bases aligning to TRBD1. Trimming removed 1 base from V and 4 bases from J; the gene matches leave 10 bases unexplained. The CDR3 has 17 amino acids, counting the end cysteine and phenylalanine. The only DNA kept is the CDR3, 51 bases in frame from the first base. Based on the germline V gene, the CDR1 and CDR2 sequences are MGHRA and YSYEKL.